These 20 T cell receptor beta chains came from one sample sequenced in a study of tumor-infiltrating lymphocytes in primary liver carcinoma. Synthesis of TCR beta cDNA was carried out from about 0.55 ug total RNA with a constant-region primer. Libraries of TCR beta came from three nested multiplex PCR rounds with slightly modified ARM-PCR. Two initial PCR rounds of around 9 cycles each paired TRBV1-TRBV30 forward primers with a C-beta reverse primer. MiXCR was run by TCRdb on the multiplex PCR reads, yielding one entry per CDR3 protein. The table includes about 75,000 distinct CDR3 sequences, 65% to 75% detected once. Bulk tissue was left unsorted, and RNA and DNA were co-extracted from 20-30 mg of it. The sequenced sample was tumor-adjacent normal liver tissue. These receptors were collected from a man aged 40-55 years with primary liver carcinoma and hepatitis B virus infection.

The V and J genes are TRBV5-8 and TRBJ2-4, with 12 bases that match TRBD2. Germline V gives CDR1 SGHTS, CDR2 YDEGEE. After removal of 8 bases from V and 5 bases from J, the junction contained 11 bases not matched to a gene. The CDR3 has 16 amino acids. The CDR3 protein is CARSLGLAGPQNIQYF. As DNA, the CDR3 is TGTGCCAGGAGCCTGGGACTAGCGGGCCCCCAAAACATTCAGTACTTC.

J is TRBJ2-1 and V is TRBV11-2, with D perhaps TRBD2 (6 bases). This CDR3 region has 15 residues. V was shortened by 4 bases and J by 9 bases, with 19 bases between the two germline ends. Looked up from germline, CDR1 is SGHAT and CDR2 is FQNNGV. CDR3 region: CASSSQQEGLGEQFF. The CDR3 DNA reads TGTGCCAGCAGCTCCCAACAGGAGGGATTGGGTGAGCAGTTCTTC.

About this clonotype itself: The conserved final phenylalanine or tryptophan is absent from the CDR3, which likely points to a read error. The chain is built from TRBV7-9 and TRBJ1-4, with 8 bases fitting TRBD1. The CDR3 consists of 15 residues. Per the germline V gene, CDR1 is SEHNR and CDR2 is FQNEAQ (reference sequence). The CDR3 DNA reads TGTGCCAGTAGCTACCGACAGGGGTCTAATGAAAAACTGTTTTTA. This translates into CASSYRQGSNEKLFL.

Regarding this clonotype: The CDR3 does not close with the conserved phenylalanine or tryptophan, likely indicating a read error. The chain links TRBV6-2 or TRBV6-3 to TRBJ2-3, with 7 nucleotides matching TRBD2. This CDR3 is built from 16 residues. The germline V gene has CDR1 MNHEY and CDR2 SVGEGT. After removal of 2 bases from V and 6 bases from J, the junction contained 11 bases not matched to a gene. CDR3 nucleotides: TGTGCCAGCAGTTACGACAAGGCGGGAGTAAGTGATACGCAGTATTGT. Translating it yields CASSYDKAGVSDTQYC.

There are a few counts of this clonotype. J is TRBJ2-1 and V is TRBV4-1; D not certain. The germline V gene has CDR1 MGHRA and CDR2 YSYEKL. Trimming cost V 2 bases and J 10 bases, with 12 bases left between them. The CDR3 has 13 amino acids. In nucleotides, the CDR3 is TGCGCCAGCAGCCAAACGACGGTCTACGAGCAGTTCTTC. Encoded protein: CASSQTTVYEQFF.

A word on this clonotype: At one boundary the junction diverges from the germline segment, which might be a read error. The chain joins TRBV11-1 to TRBJ2-4; D gene unclear. This CDR3 region has 17 residues. The germline CDR1 and CDR2 sequences are SGHAT and FQDESV (reference sequence). Here the CDR3 reads CTSSSPGTNGTKNIQYF. CDR3 coding DNA: TGTACCAGCAGCTCTCCCGGAACTAATGGGACCAAAAACATTCAGTACTTC.

This clonotype was observed at least ten times. The chain employs TRBV5-1 and TRBJ2-2; 13 bases line up with TRBD2. Germline trimming cut 4 bases from V and 0 bases from J; bases unmatched to any gene: 6. Germline V gene lookup returns CDR1 SGHRS and CDR2 YFSETQ. CDR3 length equals 18 residues. The CDR3 is CASSTGLAGASNTGELFF. CDR3 DNA sequence: TGCGCCAGCAGCACTGGACTAGCGGGAGCTTCGAACACCGGGGAGCTGTTTTTT. Full variable domain (rest looked up from reference TRBV5-1 and TRBJ2-2): KAGVTQTPRYLIKTRGQQVTLSCSPISGHRSVSWYQQTPGQGLQFLFEYFSETQRNKGNFPGRFSGRQFSNSRSEMNVSTLELGDSALYLCASSTGLAGASNTGELFFGEGSRLTVL.

This chain connects TRBV29-1 to TRBJ2-1; the D gene is possibly TRBD2 (6 bases). Trimming cost V 7 bases and J 7 bases, with 17 bases left between them. Per the germline V gene, CDR1 is SQVTM and CDR2 is ANQGSEA. The CDR3 loop spans 13 amino acids. CDR3 residues: CSGRVGGGNEQFF. CDR3 coding DNA: TGCAGCGGTCGAGTAGGTGGGGGGAATGAGCAGTTCTTC.

Comment on this clonotype: At one of its ends the junction is not consistent with the germline gene, which may arise from a read error. The V call is TRBV6-5, the J call TRBJ2-3; D is unresolved. This CDR3 comprises 12 residues. Germline CDR1 is MNHEY and CDR2 is SVGAGI. Here the CDR3 DNA reads TGTGCCAGCTTAACCGCCACAAATACGCAGTATTTT. Its protein is CASLTATNTQYF.

As for this clonotype: It may be a read error: a sequence one base away is much more abundant. V usage is TRBV7-9 and J usage is TRBJ2-5; D is unclear. The CDR3 runs to 13 residues. The germline V and J ends were trimmed by 0 bases and 12 bases, with 14 bases remaining between them. Germline V gene data show CDR1 as SEHNR and CDR2 as FQNEAQ (reference sequence). CDR3 loop: CASSLAGVGAKYF. The CDR3 nucleotides read TGTGCCAGCAGCTTAGCTGGGGTTGGTGCCAAGTACTTC.

A single count supports this clonotype. The junction shows a germline mismatch at one end, possibly a read error. The V gene is TRBV29-1, the J gene TRBJ2-7, with D uncertain. Germline values: CDR1 SQVTM, CDR2 ANQGSEA. The CDR3 has 14 amino acids. Here the CDR3 DNA reads TGCGGCGTTGTTTTAGCAGGAGCATTCTACGAGCAGTACTTC. Protein sequence: CGVVLAGAFYEQYF.

This clonotype appeared a few times. Sequence at one end of the junction differs from germline and may be a read error. The genes are TRBV4-1 and TRBJ2-2, with 7 positions matching TRBD2. CDR3 size: 16 residues. Looked up from germline, CDR1 is MGHRA and CDR2 is YSYEKL. This chain's CDR3 is CASSLGGRGNTGELLF. Written as DNA, the CDR3 is TGCGCCAGCAGCCTGGGAGGGAGAGGGAACACCGGGGAGCTGCTTTTT.

This clonotype was observed at least ten times. The chain links TRBV4-1 to TRBJ2-1, with D possibly being TRBD2 (6 bases). The germline V gene encodes CDR1 MGHRA and CDR2 YSYEKL. V was shortened by 0 bases and J by 8 bases, with 14 bases between the two germline ends. The CDR3 runs 15 residues. CDR3 nucleotides: TGCGCCAGCAGCCAAGAAGCTAGCGAATTATATGAGCAGTTCTTC. Its protein product is CASSQEASELYEQFF.

This clonotype was detected ten times or more. This chain connects TRBV29-1 to TRBJ1-5; D remains unclear. V was pared by 6 bases and J by 6 bases, with 18 bases between. The CDR3 sequence is 14 residues long. Germline CDR1 is SQVTM and CDR2 is ANQGSEA. The CDR3 spells CSVVTGEGSQPQHF. The CDR3 DNA reads as TGCAGCGTGGTAACCGGAGAAGGGAGTCAGCCCCAGCATTTT.

This clonotype was observed many times. The chain carries TRBV6-5 and TRBJ1-2; 8 bases are shared with TRBD1. Germline V gene lookup returns CDR1 MNHEY and CDR2 SVGAGI. After removal of 6 bases from V and 4 bases from J, the junction contained 10 bases not matched to a gene. CDR3 length equals 15 residues. The CDR3, as DNA: TGTGCCAGCAGACAGACCGGGACAGGAAGCTATGGCTACACCTTC. Protein product: CASRQTGTGSYGYTF.

J is TRBJ2-3 and V is TRBV6-6; 13 positions match TRBD2. J gave up 1 base and V 10 bases, and 8 bases lay outside the gene matches. There are 16 residues in the CDR3. Germline CDR1 is MNHNY and CDR2 is SVGAGI (reference sequence). The CDR3 is CATRLAGGPRTDTQYF. The CDR3 DNA sequence: TGTGCCACCCGACTAGCGGGAGGTCCCCGCACAGATACGCAGTATTTT.

As to this clonotype: One end of the junction does not line up with germline, which may come from a read error. The V gene is TRBV4-3, the J gene TRBJ2-5; no firm D call. From germline, CDR1 is LGHNA and CDR2 YSLEER. This CDR3 is built from 13 residues. The CDR3 DNA sequence: TGCGCCAGCAGCCAAGGTAGGGTCGAGATCCAGTACTTC. It specifies CASSQGRVEIQYF.

A word on this clonotype: The conserved phenylalanine or tryptophan normally closing the CDR3 is absent here, so this likely arose from a read error. The chain joins TRBV4-1 to TRBJ2-2; D is possibly TRBD2 (6 bases). Germline V gives CDR1 MGHRA, CDR2 YSYEKL. The V end was cut by 7 bases, the J end by 1 base, with 19 bases between. The CDR3 is made up of 17 amino acids. The CDR3 sequence is CASNLRLEDVNTGELFY. The CDR3 DNA reads as TGCGCCAGCAACCTCAGACTAGAAGATGTGAACACCGGGGAGCTGTTTTAT.

This chain joins TRBV11-2 and TRBJ2-7, with D perhaps given as TRBD1 or TRBD2 (5 bases each). Trimming cost V 9 bases and J 6 bases, with 18 bases left between them. The CDR3 has 13 amino acids. Per the germline V gene, CDR1 is SGHAT and CDR2 is FQNNGV. CDR3: CASIFRGASEQYF. CDR3 bases: TGTGCCAGTATCTTCAGAGGGGCTAGCGAGCAGTACTTC.

With regard to this clonotype: Without the conserved terminal phenylalanine or tryptophan, this CDR3 likely stems from a read error. This rearrangement joins TRBV11-2 to TRBJ2-2; unclear D gene. This CDR3 is 15 amino acids long. Germline V gene lookup returns CDR1 SGHAT and CDR2 FQNNGV. Trimming removed 2 bases from V and 0 bases from J, with 7 bases in between. The CDR3 protein is CASSLLWANTGELFL. The DNA of the CDR3 is TGTGCCAGCAGCTTACTTTGGGCGAACACCGGGGAGCTGTTTCTT.